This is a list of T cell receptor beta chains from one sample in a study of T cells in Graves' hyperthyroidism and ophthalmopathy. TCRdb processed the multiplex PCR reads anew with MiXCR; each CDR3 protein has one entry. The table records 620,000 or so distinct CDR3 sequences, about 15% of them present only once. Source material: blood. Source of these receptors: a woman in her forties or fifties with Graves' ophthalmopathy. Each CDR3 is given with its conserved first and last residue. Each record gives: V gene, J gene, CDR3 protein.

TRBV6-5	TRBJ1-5	CASSYSIYSNQPQHF
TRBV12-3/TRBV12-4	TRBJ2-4	CASSPSVAKNIQYF
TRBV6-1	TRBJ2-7	CASSDRQGSYEQYF
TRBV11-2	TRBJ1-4	CASSPIGNEKLFF
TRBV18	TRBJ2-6	CASSLGTSGLRANVLTF
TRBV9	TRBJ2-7	CASSLAGVREQYF
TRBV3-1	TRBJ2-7	CASSPPASRTYEQYF
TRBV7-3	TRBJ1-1	CASSLTGDRGTEAFF
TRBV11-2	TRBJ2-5	CASSLDRQAQTQYF
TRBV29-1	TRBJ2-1	CSGRDRGLFNEQFF
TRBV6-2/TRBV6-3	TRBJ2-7	CASRIPYRRDEQYF
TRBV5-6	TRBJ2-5	CASRNRGRGETQYF
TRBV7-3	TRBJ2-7	CASSPPGRSEQYF
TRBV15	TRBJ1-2	CATSRPQGGDGYTF
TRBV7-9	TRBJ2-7	CASSPNPGTDTYEQYF
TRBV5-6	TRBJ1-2	CASRRAGTGDHGYTF
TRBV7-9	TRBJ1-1	CASSLWVRKTNTEAFF
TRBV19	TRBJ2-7	CASSEGLPARGSYEQYF